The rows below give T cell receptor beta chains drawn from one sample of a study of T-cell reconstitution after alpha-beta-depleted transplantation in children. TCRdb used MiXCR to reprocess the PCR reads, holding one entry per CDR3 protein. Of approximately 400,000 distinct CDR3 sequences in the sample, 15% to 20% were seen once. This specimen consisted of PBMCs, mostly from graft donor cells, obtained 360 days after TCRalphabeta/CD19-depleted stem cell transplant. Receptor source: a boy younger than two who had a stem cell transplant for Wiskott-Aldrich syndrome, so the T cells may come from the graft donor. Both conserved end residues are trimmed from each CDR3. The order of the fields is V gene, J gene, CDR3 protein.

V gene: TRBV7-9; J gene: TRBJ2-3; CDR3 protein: ASSLYSGRADTQY
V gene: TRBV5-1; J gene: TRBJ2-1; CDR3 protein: ASSPGLAGADNNEQF
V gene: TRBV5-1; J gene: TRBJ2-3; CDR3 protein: ASSLPSTSGSADTQY
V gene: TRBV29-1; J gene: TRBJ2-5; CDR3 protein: SVASRLAKETQY
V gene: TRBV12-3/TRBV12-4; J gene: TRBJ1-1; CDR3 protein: ASKERQGNTEAF
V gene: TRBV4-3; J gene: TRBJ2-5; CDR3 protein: ASSQGLGLAAETQY
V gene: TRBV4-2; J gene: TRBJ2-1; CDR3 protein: ASSFGLTYNEQF
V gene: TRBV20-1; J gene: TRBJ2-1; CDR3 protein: SASGTSTFHTPYNEQF
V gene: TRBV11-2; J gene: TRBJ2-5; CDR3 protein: ASSLTTRPLMMGGTQY
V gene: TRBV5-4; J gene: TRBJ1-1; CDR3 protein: ASSLASGTDEAF
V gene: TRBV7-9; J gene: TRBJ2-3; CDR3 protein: ASSSGQGATDTQY
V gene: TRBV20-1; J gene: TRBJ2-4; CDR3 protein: SARWWKPGKNIQY
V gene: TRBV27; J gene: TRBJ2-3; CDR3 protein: ASSLSKVGTQY
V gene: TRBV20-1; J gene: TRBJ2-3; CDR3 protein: SALRGPDTQY
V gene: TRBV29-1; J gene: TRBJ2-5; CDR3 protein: SIQGGKETQY
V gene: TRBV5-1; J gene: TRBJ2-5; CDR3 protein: ASSFAGHTQETQY
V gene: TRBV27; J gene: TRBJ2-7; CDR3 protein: ASSLSIRSGRAYEQY
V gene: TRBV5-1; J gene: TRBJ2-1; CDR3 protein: ASKQGRPYNEQF
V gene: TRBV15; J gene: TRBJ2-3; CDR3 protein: ATSPGAQDNTDTQY
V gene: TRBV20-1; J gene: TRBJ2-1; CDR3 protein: SARPSLNEQF
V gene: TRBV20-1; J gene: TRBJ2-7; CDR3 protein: SAKVPRGKYEQY
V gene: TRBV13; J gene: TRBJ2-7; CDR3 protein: ASSSAAYEQY
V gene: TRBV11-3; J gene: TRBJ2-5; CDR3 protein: ASSLAAWTGPKETQY
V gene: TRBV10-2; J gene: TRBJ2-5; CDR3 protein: ASTPGLPSGTQY
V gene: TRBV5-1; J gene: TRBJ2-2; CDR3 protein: ASSLPKKANTGELF
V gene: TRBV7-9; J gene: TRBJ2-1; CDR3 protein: ASSLGSSGTNEQF
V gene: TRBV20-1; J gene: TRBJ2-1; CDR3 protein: SARAGLERNEQF
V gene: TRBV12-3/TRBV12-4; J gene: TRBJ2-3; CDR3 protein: ASSPKSWVDTQY
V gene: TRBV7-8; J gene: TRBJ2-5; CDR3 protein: ASSLNRGGQETQY
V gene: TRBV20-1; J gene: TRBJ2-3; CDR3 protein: SARVSGRKSTDTQY
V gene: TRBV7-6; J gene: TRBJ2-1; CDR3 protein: ASSSERVAHNEQF
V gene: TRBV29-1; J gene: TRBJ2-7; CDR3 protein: SVVKTGVVYEQY